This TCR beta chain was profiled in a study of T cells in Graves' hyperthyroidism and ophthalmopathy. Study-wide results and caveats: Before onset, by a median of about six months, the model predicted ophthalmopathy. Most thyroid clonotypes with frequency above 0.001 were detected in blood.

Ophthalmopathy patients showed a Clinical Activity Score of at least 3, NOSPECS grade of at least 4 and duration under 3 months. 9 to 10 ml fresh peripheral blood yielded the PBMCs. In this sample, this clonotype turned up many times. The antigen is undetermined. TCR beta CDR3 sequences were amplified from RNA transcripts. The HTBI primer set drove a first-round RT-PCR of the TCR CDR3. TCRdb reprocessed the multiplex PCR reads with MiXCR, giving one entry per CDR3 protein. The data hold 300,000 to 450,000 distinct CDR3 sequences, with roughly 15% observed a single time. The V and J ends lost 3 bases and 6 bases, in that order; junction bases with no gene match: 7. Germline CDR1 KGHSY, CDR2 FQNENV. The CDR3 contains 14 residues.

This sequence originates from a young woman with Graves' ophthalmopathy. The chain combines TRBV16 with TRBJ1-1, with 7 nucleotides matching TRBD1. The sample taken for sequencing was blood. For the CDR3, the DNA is TGTGCCAGCAGCCAGATACAGGGGCGGGCTGAAGCTTTCTTT. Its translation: CASSQIQGRAEAFF.